The rows below give T cell receptor beta chains drawn from one sample of a study of Ad26.COV2.S vaccination and SARS-CoV-2 variants. Measured with immunoSEQ multiplex PCR; TCRdb has only the in-frame clones, and not every one. In the table there are roughly 380,000 clones, more than 75% of which are singletons. The sequences come from peripheral blood, collected in a trial of Ad26.COV2.S vaccine versus placebo. The origin of the receptors is a person aged 18 to 65 who received the Ad26.COV2.S COVID-19 vaccine or a placebo. CDR3s leave out the opening cysteine and the closing phenylalanine or tryptophan. Clone size is not always given. Where it is, it says once, few, many or a class for expanded clones.

J: TRBJ2-7
V: TRBV19
size: -
CDR3: ASSISEGVYEQY

J: TRBJ1-5
V: TRBV7-8
size: -
CDR3: ASSPPGQLNQPQH

J: TRBJ2-7
V: TRBV5-1
size: -
CDR3: ASSLGQGYYEQY

J: TRBJ2-7
V: TRBV5-4
size: -
CDR3: ASSYGLAGREQY

J: TRBJ1-3
V: TRBV5-8
size: few
CDR3: ASSFRGPDTIY

J: TRBJ2-7
V: TRBV23-1
size: few
CDR3: ASSKPGPTYEQY

J: TRBJ2-5
V: TRBV9
size: once
CDR3: ASSVVSEETQY

J: TRBJ1-5
V: TRBV30
size: -
CDR3: AWSPSRGLQPQH

J: TRBJ2-1
V: TRBV4-1
size: -
CDR3: ASSHSLGGDEQF

J: TRBJ1-2
V: TRBV5-1
size: -
CDR3: ASSSGQGGFYGYT

J: TRBJ1-2
V: TRBV4-2
size: -
CDR3: ASSQDPDVHYGYT

J: TRBJ1-2
V: TRBV12-3/TRBV12-4
size: -
CDR3: ASSTTGGYGYT

J: TRBJ2-7
V: TRBV16
size: -
CDR3: ASSQLTRGGPEQY

J: TRBJ1-6
V: TRBV2
size: few
CDR3: ASISSSSYNSPLH

J: TRBJ1-2
V: TRBV7-9
size: -
CDR3: ASSPAGGGNGYT

J: TRBJ2-7
V: TRBV30
size: -
CDR3: AWKGAGGPSPYEQY